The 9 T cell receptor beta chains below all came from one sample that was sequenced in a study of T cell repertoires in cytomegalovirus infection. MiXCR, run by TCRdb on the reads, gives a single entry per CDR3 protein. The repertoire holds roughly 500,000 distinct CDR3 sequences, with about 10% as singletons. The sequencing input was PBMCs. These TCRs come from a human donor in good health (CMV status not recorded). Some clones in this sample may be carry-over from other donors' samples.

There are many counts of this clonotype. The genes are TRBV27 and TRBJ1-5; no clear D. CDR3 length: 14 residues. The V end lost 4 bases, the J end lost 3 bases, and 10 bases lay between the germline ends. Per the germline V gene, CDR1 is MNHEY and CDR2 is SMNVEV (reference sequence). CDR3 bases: TGTGCCAGCAGTTCTGGACGAGACAATCAGCCCCAGCATTTT. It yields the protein CASSSGRDNQPQHF.

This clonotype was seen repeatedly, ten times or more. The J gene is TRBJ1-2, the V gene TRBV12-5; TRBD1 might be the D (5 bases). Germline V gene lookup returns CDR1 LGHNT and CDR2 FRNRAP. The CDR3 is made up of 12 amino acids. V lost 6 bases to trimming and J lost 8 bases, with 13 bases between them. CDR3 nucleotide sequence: TGTGCTAGTGGGGAGGGGCCCTCCGGCTACACCTTC. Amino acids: CASGEGPSGYTF.

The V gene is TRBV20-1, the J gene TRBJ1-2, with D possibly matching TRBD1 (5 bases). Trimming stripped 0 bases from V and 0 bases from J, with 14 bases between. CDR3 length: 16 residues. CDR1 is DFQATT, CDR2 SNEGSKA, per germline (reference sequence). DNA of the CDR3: TGCAGTGCTAGAGATCCTTTTGGGGGTGCTAACTATGGCTACACCTTC. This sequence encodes CSARDPFGGANYGYTF.

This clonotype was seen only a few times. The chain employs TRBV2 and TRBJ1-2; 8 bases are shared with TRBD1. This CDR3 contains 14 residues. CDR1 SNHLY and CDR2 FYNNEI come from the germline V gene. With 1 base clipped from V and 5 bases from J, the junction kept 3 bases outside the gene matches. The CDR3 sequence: CASSEDRTGYGYTF. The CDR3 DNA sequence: TGTGCCAGCAGTGAAGACCGGACAGGGTATGGCTACACCTTC.

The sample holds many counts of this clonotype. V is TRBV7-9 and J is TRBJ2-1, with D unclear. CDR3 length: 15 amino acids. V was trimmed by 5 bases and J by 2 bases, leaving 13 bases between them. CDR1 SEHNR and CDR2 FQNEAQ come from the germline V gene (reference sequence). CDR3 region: CASSPQAGPYNEQFF. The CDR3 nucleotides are TGTGCCAGCAGCCCCCAGGCAGGTCCCTACAATGAGCAGTTCTTC.

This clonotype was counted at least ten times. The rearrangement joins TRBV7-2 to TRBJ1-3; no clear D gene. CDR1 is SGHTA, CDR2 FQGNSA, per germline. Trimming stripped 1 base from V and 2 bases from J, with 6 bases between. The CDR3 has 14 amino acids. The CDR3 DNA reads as TGTGCCAGCAGCTTAGGATTAACTGGAAACACCATATATTTT. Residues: CASSLGLTGNTIYF.

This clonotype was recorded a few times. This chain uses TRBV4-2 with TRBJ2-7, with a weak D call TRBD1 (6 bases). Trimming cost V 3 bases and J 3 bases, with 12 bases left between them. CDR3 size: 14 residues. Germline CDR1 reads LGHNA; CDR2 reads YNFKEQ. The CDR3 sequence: CASSQEGGIYEQYF. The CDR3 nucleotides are TGTGCCAGCAGCCAGGAAGGGGGAATCTACGAGCAGTACTTC.

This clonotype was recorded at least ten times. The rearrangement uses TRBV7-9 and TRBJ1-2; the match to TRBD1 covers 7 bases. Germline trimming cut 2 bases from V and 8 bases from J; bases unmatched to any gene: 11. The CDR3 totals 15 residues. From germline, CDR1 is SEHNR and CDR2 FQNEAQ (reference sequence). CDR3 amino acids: CASSLRQGGFEGYTF. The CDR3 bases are TGTGCCAGCAGCTTACGCCAGGGGGGTTTTGAGGGCTACACCTTC.

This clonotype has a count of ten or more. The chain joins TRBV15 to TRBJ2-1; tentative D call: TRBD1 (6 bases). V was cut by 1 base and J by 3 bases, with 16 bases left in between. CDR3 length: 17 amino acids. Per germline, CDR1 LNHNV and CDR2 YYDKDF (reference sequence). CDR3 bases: TGTGCCACCAGCAGAGTACTCTCCGGGACAAACTACAATGAGCAGTTCTTC. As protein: CATSRVLSGTNYNEQFF. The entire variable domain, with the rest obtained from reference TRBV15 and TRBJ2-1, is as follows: DAMVIQNPRYQVTQFGKPVTLSCSQTLNHNVMYWYQQKSSQAPKLLFHYYDKDFNNEADTPDNFQSRRPNTSFCFLDIRSPGLGDTAMYLCATSRVLSGTNYNEQFFGPGTRLTVL.